What follows are 14 T cell receptor beta chains derived from one specimen sequenced in a study of tumor-infiltrating lymphocytes in primary liver carcinoma. Extraction of RNA together with DNA used about 17-31 mg of unsorted bulk tissue. A constant-region primer primed TCR beta cDNA synthesis from 500 ng of total RNA. TCR beta libraries came from three nested multiplex PCR rounds using slightly modified ARM-PCR. Researchers ran the first two PCR rounds for 10 cycles each with TRBV1-TRBV30 forward primers and a C-beta reverse primer. TCRdb re-derived calls from the multiplex PCR reads in MiXCR, one entry per CDR3 protein. The sample yields 75,000 to 90,000 distinct CDR3 sequences, approximately 77% seen once. The sequenced sample was liver tumor tissue from sampling region 1. Specified subset: tumor region T1, superior pole. The origin of the receptors is a man aged 35-49 years with primary liver carcinoma and hepatitis B virus infection.

This clonotype was seen more than once but under ten times. A read error may explain this, as a much larger clone is one base away. This CDR3 reads CASNLPAGRGEQFF. The DNA of the CDR3 is TGTGCCAGCAACTTACCAGCGGGTAGGGGTGAGCAGTTCTTC. The chain has TRBV6-1 and TRBJ2-1, with a tentative D call TRBD2 (6 bases). Trimming cost V 7 bases and J 9 bases, with 19 bases left between them. The CDR3 runs to 14 residues. Germline assignment: CDR1 MNHNS and CDR2 SASEGT.

This clonotype was detected ten times or more. This chain uses TRBV28 with TRBJ2-5; maybe TRBD1 (6 bases). CDR1 is MDHEN, CDR2 SYDVKM, per germline. The CDR3 has 15 residues. The V and J ends lost 6 bases and 7 bases respectively, with 21 bases between them. The CDR3 nucleotides are TGTGCCAGCAGCCCTCACACCCAGGGGCAGGGGACCCAGTACTTC. Its translation: CASSPHTQGQGTQYF.

The sample holds many counts of this clonotype. The chain carries TRBV11-2 and TRBJ2-2, with D possibly TRBD2 on 6 matching bases. Trimming left V 5 bases short and J 5 bases short, with 15 bases between. This CDR3 is built from 15 residues. The V gene's germline CDR1 is SGHAT and CDR2 FQNNGV. The CDR3 region has the DNA TGTGCCAGCAGCCCGAGCGGGTACATTACCGGGGAGCTGTTTTTT. Protein: CASSPSGYITGELFF.

About this clonotype: One end of the junction does not line up with germline, which may come from a read error. This chain uses TRBV29-1 with TRBJ2-7, with D uncertain. Germline V gene lookup returns CDR1 SQVTM and CDR2 ANQGSEA. This CDR3 is 11 amino acids long. The CDR3, as DNA: TGCAGTGATCGCCCTCACTACGAGCAGTATTTC. It encodes CSDRPHYEQYF.

Worth noting for this clonotype: One end of the junction varies from germline; a read error may be responsible. The genes are TRBV12-3 or TRBV12-4 and TRBJ2-7; tentatively, D is TRBD2 (5 bases). The CDR3 sequence is 12 residues long. CDR3 residues: CAGRLRGYEQYF. The DNA for the CDR3 is TGTGCCGGCAGACTACGGGGCTACGAGCAGTACTTC.

Of note for this clonotype: The conserved closing phenylalanine or tryptophan is absent in this CDR3, likely reflecting a read error. The chain is built from TRBV6-1 and TRBJ1-1; maybe TRBD1 (6 bases). The germline V and J ends were trimmed by 4 bases and 7 bases, with 25 bases remaining between them. The germline V gene has CDR1 MNHNS and CDR2 SASEGT. CDR3 size: 17 residues. The CDR3 bases are TGTGCCAGCAGTGGCCGGGACACTGACTTCGGATCTGGTGAAGCTTTCTTG. It yields the protein CASSGRDTDFGSGEAFL.

This chain joins TRBV5-5 and TRBJ2-1, with TRBD2 identical over 7 bases. The CDR3 is made up of 15 amino acids. From germline, CDR1 is SGHKS and CDR2 YYEKEE (reference sequence). After removal of 10 bases from V and 0 bases from J, the junction contained 10 bases not matched to a gene. The CDR3 reads CAGNLGGSSYNEQFF. The CDR3 bases are TGTGCCGGCAACTTGGGCGGGAGCTCCTACAATGAGCAGTTCTTC.

The chain uses TRBV21-1 and TRBJ1-2; TRBD1 was called by the table and not checked on the DNA. TRBV21-1 is a pseudogene. The CDR3 sequence is 15 residues long. The CDR3 reads CAKSKGRQDSEGYTF. The CDR3 nucleotides are TGTGCCAAGAGCAAAGGGAGACAGGACTCGGAGGGCTACACCTTC.

With respect to this clonotype: The final CDR3 position lacks the conserved phenylalanine or tryptophan, pointing to a likely read error. This rearrangement joins TRBV7-8 to TRBJ2-3; possible D gene TRBD1, 5 bases. V was trimmed by 5 bases and J by 0 bases, leaving 9 bases between them. Germline lookup yields CDR1 SGHVS and CDR2 FQNEAQ. The CDR3 runs 14 residues. CDR3 amino acids: CASSPDSSTDTQYP. CDR3 DNA: TGTGCCAGCAGCCCTGACAGCAGCACAGATACGCAGTATCCT.

A word on this clonotype: One junction end does not reproduce the germline sequence, and a read error may be involved. The chain uses TRBV11-2 and TRBJ1-4; D is unclear. The CDR3 contains 14 residues. Germline CDR1 SGHAT, CDR2 FQNNGV. CDR3 sequence: CASILEDVDEKLFF. The CDR3 bases are TGTGCCAGCATCTTAGAGGATGTGGACGAAAAACTGTTTTTT.

This clonotype was picked up one time. V gene TRBV29-1 combines with J gene TRBJ2-5; no firm D call. Trimming removed 8 bases at V and 4 bases at J, with 17 bases between. The CDR3 runs to 13 residues. Germline CDR1 and CDR2: SQVTM and ANQGSEA. CDR3 in amino acids: CSIVNNLRETQYF. The CDR3 DNA reads as TGCAGCATTGTTAACAACCTAAGAGAGACCCAGTACTTC.

CDR3 region: CASSSTQGAYGYTF. For the CDR3, the DNA is TGTGCCAGCAGCTCCACCCAGGGGGCCTATGGCTACACCTTC. This chain uses TRBV28 with TRBJ1-2, with TRBD1 matching 8 bases. Per the germline V gene, CDR1 is MDHEN and CDR2 is SYDVKM. J lost 4 bases, V lost 6 bases, and 7 bases had no gene match. The CDR3 totals 14 residues.

About this clonotype: One end of the junction fails to match germline, which may point to a read error. The chain combines TRBV12-3 or TRBV12-4 with TRBJ1-3; no definite D call. This CDR3 contains 15 residues. The CDR3 loop reads CASALGGSIGNTIYF. The CDR3 DNA sequence: TGCGCCAGCGCCTTGGGTGGGAGTATTGGAAACACCATATATTTT.

On this clonotype: With a much larger clone just one base away, this may be a read error. This chain links TRBV12-3 or TRBV12-4 with TRBJ1-5, with unresolved D. The J call may be wrong; the DNA end is better matched by TRBJ2-3. The CDR3 is made up of 15 amino acids. In DNA form, the CDR3 reads TGTGCCAGCAGTCCCCTGGCGGATAGCAATCAGCCCCAGTATTTT. This translates into CASSPLADSNQPQYF.